These T cell receptor beta chains were read from a single sample in a study of OX40 agonist ivuxolimab in advanced cancers. The table came from immunoSEQ multiplex PCR; TCRdb's copy has only in-frame clones and leaves some out. The data show about 61,000 clones, around 90% seen once. Sequenced material: CD4+ or CD8+ T cells sorted from blood, taken in a trial of the OX40 agonist ivuxolimab. Receptor source: an adult with an advanced solid tumor such as melanoma, head and neck, liver or kidney cancer. The CDR3 runs from the conserved cysteine through the conserved F or W. The D gene is left open where the match is weak.

v_gene	j_gene	d_gene	CDR3aa
TRBV9	TRBJ2-7	TRBD1	CASSAEGQGRSYEQYF
TRBV2	TRBJ2-5	-	CASTYQQETQYF
TRBV28	TRBJ1-4	-	CASSLWREGEKLFF
TRBV6-1	TRBJ2-3	-	CASSEAGDLTDTQYF
TRBV5-4	TRBJ1-2	TRBD1	CASTITGDFYGYTF
TRBV7-3	TRBJ2-2	-	CASRLTAGGGTGELFF
TRBV7-2	TRBJ1-5	-	CASSLMPSNQPQHF
TRBV11-2	TRBJ2-3	-	CASSLGGQPAGTDTQYF
TRBV21-1	TRBJ1-2	-	CASSKRVFRAHYGYTF
TRBV5-4	TRBJ2-1	-	CASSPGTLYNEQFF
TRBV25-1	TRBJ1-6	TRBD1	CASRTNRGDNSPLHF
TRBV7-2	TRBJ2-7	-	CASSVTGTSYEQYF
TRBV10-3	TRBJ2-7	-	CAISGQGDEQYF
TRBV10-2	TRBJ1-2	-	CASSESGVMAYGYTF
TRBV11-2	TRBJ2-5	TRBD2	CASSLEAGGGAQYF
TRBV27	TRBJ2-2	TRBD2	CASSPWTARGGPPGELFF
TRBV6-1	TRBJ1-4	-	CASSEGQLQLFF
TRBV4-1	TRBJ2-3	-	CASSQGRGGTDTQYF
TRBV7-2	TRBJ2-7	-	CASSLEYEQYF
TRBV6-1	TRBJ2-2	TRBD1	CASIGTVGTGELFF
TRBV28	TRBJ2-1	TRBD2	CASGRLAGGVNEQFF
TRBV28	TRBJ1-3	-	CASAVSGNTIYF
TRBV7-3	TRBJ1-2	TRBD1	CASSLIGDRAGYTF
TRBV9	TRBJ1-1	TRBD1	CASSAQGGVTEAFF
TRBV5-1	TRBJ2-5	TRBD2	CASSLPGTSGAETQYF
TRBV7-9	TRBJ1-2	-	CASSLVRNYGYTF
TRBV9	TRBJ2-2	-	CASSVDGGTGELFF
TRBV7-8	TRBJ2-3	-	CASSLVNPFTDTQYF
TRBV25-1	TRBJ2-1	TRBD2	CASSEWASGRDEQFF
TRBV11-3	TRBJ2-3	-	CASSRTGDTQYF
TRBV7-8	TRBJ2-7	TRBD1	CASSPQLIRTGVEQYF
TRBV25-1	TRBJ2-7	TRBD1	CASRKTGGIYEQYF
TRBV5-1	TRBJ1-1	-	CASSLRGENTEAFF
TRBV9	TRBJ2-2	-	CASSVEIGSTGELFF
TRBV10-2	TRBJ2-7	TRBD1	CASSLAWTGYEQYF
TRBV7-2	TRBJ2-7	-	CASRIAGGGSYEQYF
TRBV4-3	TRBJ2-7	TRBD2	CASSYNVAGGFHEQYF
TRBV13	TRBJ2-1	-	CASSFLASSNNEQFF